Sequencing of this TCR beta chain was carried out in a study of blood T cell repertoires in COVID-19. Background on the study: Samples taken during acute and convalescent COVID-19 were collected in the United States, Italy and Spain.

Source study methods: Estimation of nucleated cell counts was performed using reference gene primer amplification. Repertoires were generated with immunoSEQ multiplex PCR, while TCRdb's copy carries only in-frame clones and drops some. V and J calls and clone size are as listed in that table; D and trimming were resolved from the DNA. The sample records about 340,000 clones, 80% to 95% being singletons. Participants were placed into cohorts based on the clinical history they reported. Recovered Cohort 3 donors showed two negative PCRs, clearance, or symptom resolution. The CDR3 length is 13 residues. Trimming cost V 5 bases and J 2 bases, with 10 bases left between them. CDR1 LNHDA and CDR2 SQIVND come from the germline V gene (reference sequence).

The material sequenced was PBMCs or T cells enriched from blood (not recorded which). This clonotype originated in a woman aged 25 to 39 who had recovered from COVID-19. This chain links TRBV19 with TRBJ2-7; D may be TRBD2 (5 bases). CDR3 region: CASSRAGPYEQYF. CDR3 coding DNA: TGTGCCAGTAGTCGGGCGGGCCCCTACGAGCAGTACTTC.